This T cell receptor (beta chain) comes out of a study of blood T cell repertoires in COVID-19 (TCRdb year 2020). In the study overall: The collaborator samples originated in the United States, Italy and Spain and spanned the acute and convalescent phases of COVID-19. The material from the prospective study consisted of cDNA or gDNA derived from T cells, B-cell-depleted T cells, or PBMCs. Nearly every sample came with metadata listing a de-identified subject ID, COVID-19 status, age in years and sex. Where available, HLA class I and class II types were obtained from metadata supplied by the sample provider rather than from assay-based typing. Deeply sampled blood TCRbeta repertoires from subjects exposed to, actively infected with, or recovered from COVID-19 were included in the dataset. The repertoires were released in a freely available public database meant as a resource for research on the immune response to SARS-CoV-2. The samples were drawn from the first 160 participants of the ongoing ImmuneRACE study and from over a thousand subjects provided by 6 global collaborators. Summary of the overall study and its limitations: The quantity of clinical and demographic metadata differed by source and by participant and was supplied without curation.

TCRbeta CDR3 regions were amplified from genomic DNA using the immunoSEQ Assay, a bias-controlled multiplex PCR. For the original study's pipeline: Nucleated cell counts per sample were estimated from amplification of reference gene primers within the assay. To quantify the absolute abundance of each unique TCRbeta CDR3 rearrangement, sequence reads were collapsed and filtered. For each sample, productive Simpson clonality was calculated by taking the square root of Simpson's diversity index across productive rearrangements. TCRdb provides this immuneACCESS table in a form limited to in-frame rearrangements. Some clones are lacking; in checked studies, under half of them reflect an unresolved V gene, and why the rest are absent is not known. V and J calls and clone size are as listed in that table; D and trimming were resolved from the DNA. Here the sample has about 130,000 clones; roughly 71% occur a single time. The ten biggest clones cover around 20% of the sample.

Regarding this clone: The antigen it binds to is not known. The sample holds no much larger clone one base away, and base qualities are not on file.

CDR1 and CDR2 are drawn from the germline V gene: MNHEY, SVGAGI. Trimming costs V 7 bases and J 6 bases, and their ends lie 17 bases apart. The cysteine opens and the phenylalanine closes a CDR3 of 14 amino acids. Of all the DNA, just the CDR3 is kept, 42 bases in frame from base 1. The collaborating institutions used their own protocols to collect whole blood in K2EDTA tubes. For TCRbeta analysis, collaborators shipped samples as frozen whole blood, isolated PBMCs, or DNA extracted from either of those sample types. This receptor was obtained from a man aged 80 or over with acute or convalescent COVID-19. Input material: peripheral blood. This receptor chain uses TRBV6-5 and TRBJ2-3, with TRBD1 tentatively as D gene (8 bases match). The nucleotides read TGTGCCAGCACCACAGGGGGGGTTTCGGATACGCAGTATTTT. The encoded protein is CASTTGGVSDTQYF.